Each of the 2 T cell receptor beta chains below was sequenced from the same sample in a study of cytomegalovirus exposure and HLA in healthy donors. The PCR was carried out with 60 Vbeta primers and 13 Jbeta primers. Using immunoSEQ multiplex PCR, the repertoire was profiled, and TCRdb retains in-frame clones only, with some absent. This sample has 110,000 to 150,000 clones, with about two thirds found just once. The sequenced sample was PBMCs. The source is a woman in her sixties in good health and CMV-seropositive.

The rearrangement joins TRBV5-1 to TRBJ2-2; D gene unclear. V lost 1 base, J lost 3 bases, and 10 bases lay in between. Germline CDR1 and CDR2: SGHRS and YFSETQ. CDR3 length equals 15 residues. CDR3 nucleotide sequence: TGCGCCAGCAGCTTGTCGGAGATAGACACCGGGGAGCTGTTTTTT. It encodes CASSLSEIDTGELFF.

V and J are TRBV29-1 and TRBJ2-5; no reliable D call. The DNA end lines up better with TRBJ2-7; the J call may be wrong. The CDR3 covers 11 residues. CDR1 SQVTM and CDR2 ANQGSEA come from the germline V gene. The CDR3 DNA sequence: TGCAGCGTTGCTCGCGACTACGAGCAGTACTTC. This translates into CSVARDYEQYF.